The clone carrying this T cell receptor (beta chain) was found many times. The data were obtained in a study of regulatory T cells in long-lasting Graves disease. The CDR3 length is 13 residues. Trimming removed 5 bases from V and 0 bases from J, with 7 bases in between. From germline, CDR1 is SQVTM and CDR2 ANQGSEA. Building of the TCR beta libraries involved iRepertoire HTBI primers and Arm-PCR of CDR3 regions. TCRdb analysed the multiplex PCR reads with MiXCR anew, one entry per CDR3 protein. The sample includes some 460,000 distinct CDR3 sequences, 15% to 20% of them seen just once. Time point here: newly diagnosed GD, antithyroid drugs for less than 3 months. Making the TCR library involved RNA that had been extracted from PBMCs. These sequences were also reported in another study, on T cells in Graves' hyperthyroidism and ophthalmopathy. As reported in that work: During a first-round RT-PCR of the TCR CDR3, the HTBI primer set was used.

The sample in question was peripheral blood mononuclear cells (PBMCs), obtained at new diagnosis, from a patient treated with antithyroid drugs. The sequence was obtained from a man aged 40-49 years with Graves disease. The chain is built from TRBV29-1 and TRBJ2-2, with D unclear. CDR3 nucleotide sequence: TGCAGCGTTTCGGTCGCGAACACCGGGGAGCTGTTTTTT. The encoded protein is CSVSVANTGELFF.